This T cell receptor (beta chain) emerged from a study of immune cell composition in non-small cell lung cancer. Study-level background: Histologic subtype was mainly adenocarcinoma or squamous cell carcinoma. General study points: It was not proven that tumour-reactive clones equal dominant tumour-associated clones.

CDR3 size: 12 residues. From germline, CDR1 is SGHTA and CDR2 FQGNSA. The normal lung sample lay at least 3 cm, and maximally far, from the tumour. Clones were read by immunoSEQ multiplex PCR, and TCRdb kept only the in-frame ones, dropping some. Seen here are more than 3,500 clones, approximately 71% observed once, and the top ten hold 8.8%. A word on this clone: Its specificity is not known.

Sample: non-adjacent lung tissue. This sequence originates from a human donor with non-small cell lung cancer. The chain employs TRBV7-2 and TRBJ1-2, with unresolved D. The DNA of the CDR3 is TGTGCAACCAGGCCGGGCACCTATGGCTACACCTTC. Protein product: CATRPGTYGYTF.